A selection of T cell receptor beta chains follows, all from one sample in a study of cytomegalovirus exposure and HLA in healthy donors. Here immunoSEQ multiplex PCR was the method, and the copy in TCRdb shows in-frame clones only, minus some. Here the sample spans about 65,000 clones, roughly 60% being singletons. Specimen: PBMCs. The origin of the receptors is a man aged 25-45 years in good health and CMV-seronegative. Each CDR3 is given with its conserved first and last residue. The order of the fields is J gene, clone size, D gene, V gene, CDR3 DNA, CDR3 protein. D genes are given only for firm matches. Clone size, where shown, is once, few, many, or a class for clones that have expanded.

>TRBJ2-7|-|-|TRBV5-1
TGCGCCAGCAGCTTTCGTCAGGGCCCCTACGAGCAGTACTTC
CASSFRQGPYEQYF
>TRBJ2-6|-|-|TRBV29-1
TGCAGCGTTGAATTCAGCGATCGGGACGTCCTGACTTTC
CSVEFSDRDVLTF
>TRBJ1-5|-|-|TRBV4-1
TGCGCCAGCAGCCCGCTTCTCAGGGGAGAGCAGCCCCAGCATTTT
CASSPLLRGEQPQHF
>TRBJ2-3|-|TRBD2|TRBV4-1
TGCGCCAGCAGCCAAGAAGGACTAGCGGGGGTGGATACGCAGTATTTT
CASSQEGLAGVDTQYF
>TRBJ1-1|-|TRBD1|TRBV18
TGTGCCAGCTCACCACTTTCCAGGGGGCGGTACACTGAAGCTTTCTTT
CASSPLSRGRYTEAFF
>TRBJ2-2|-|TRBD2|TRBV5-1
TGCGCCAGCAGCCCCGCGGGGGACTCCGCAGGGGAGCTGTTTTTT
CASSPAGDSAGELFF
>TRBJ1-1|few|TRBD1|TRBV6-5
TGTGCCAGCAGCCCGACAGGGAGTGAAGCTTTCTTT
CASSPTGSEAFF
>TRBJ1-2|-|TRBD1|TRBV7-3
TGTGCCAGCAGCTTAAACCCGGGACAGGAGATCTACACCTTC
CASSLNPGQEIYTF
>TRBJ2-6|-|TRBD1|TRBV5-1
TGCGCCAGCAGCCCCCGACAGGGACGTCAATCTGGGGCCAACGTCCTGACTTTC
CASSPRQGRQSGANVLTF
>TRBJ1-3|-|-|TRBV30
TGTGCCTGGAATCTTCTAGGGGCCTCTGGAAACACCATATATTTT
CAWNLLGASGNTIYF
>TRBJ2-7|-|-|TRBV11-2
TGTGCCAGCAGCTTAGGTGGGGGCCTCTACGAGCAGTACTTC
CASSLGGGLYEQYF
>TRBJ1-6|-|-|TRBV19
TGTGCCAGTAGTTATGTAGGGGGTTCCTATAATTCACCCCTCCACTTT
CASSYVGGSYNSPLHF
>TRBJ2-1|-|TRBD1|TRBV7-2
TGTGCCAGCAGCCTAGACAGGGGCTATGAGCAGTTCTTC
CASSLDRGYEQFF